One T cell receptor beta chain is described in this entry. These data come from a study of shared clonotypes between healthy human individuals. TCRdb's copy holds only in-frame clones and misses some; the assay was immunoSEQ multiplex PCR. In the table there are under 1,100,000 clones, around 74% of which are singletons. This CDR3 spans 14 amino acids. Germline assignment: CDR1 MNHEY and CDR2 SVGAGI. V lost 8 bases and J lost 0, with 11 bases in between. The sequenced sample was memory CD4+ T cells sorted from blood. Subset denoted: CD45RA-negative fraction. The chain recombines TRBV6-5 with TRBJ2-1; perhaps TRBD2 as D (6 bases). The TCR originated in a young man in good health. CDR3 coding DNA: TGTGCCAGCCGGGGACTGAGCTCCTACAATGAGCAGTTCTTC. It translates to CASRGLSSYNEQFF.